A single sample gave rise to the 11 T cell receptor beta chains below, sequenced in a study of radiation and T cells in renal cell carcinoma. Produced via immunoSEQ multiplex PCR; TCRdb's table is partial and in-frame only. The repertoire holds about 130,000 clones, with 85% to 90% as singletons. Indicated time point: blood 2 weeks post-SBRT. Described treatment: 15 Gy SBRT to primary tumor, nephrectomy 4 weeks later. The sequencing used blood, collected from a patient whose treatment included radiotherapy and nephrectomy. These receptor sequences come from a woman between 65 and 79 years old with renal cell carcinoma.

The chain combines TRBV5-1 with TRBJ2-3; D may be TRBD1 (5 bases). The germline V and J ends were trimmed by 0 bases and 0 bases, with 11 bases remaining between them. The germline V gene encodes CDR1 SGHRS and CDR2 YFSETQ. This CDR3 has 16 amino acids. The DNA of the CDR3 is TGCGCCAGCAGCTTGGTTGGACATTCTAGCACAGATACGCAGTATTTT. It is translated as CASSLVGHSSTDTQYF.

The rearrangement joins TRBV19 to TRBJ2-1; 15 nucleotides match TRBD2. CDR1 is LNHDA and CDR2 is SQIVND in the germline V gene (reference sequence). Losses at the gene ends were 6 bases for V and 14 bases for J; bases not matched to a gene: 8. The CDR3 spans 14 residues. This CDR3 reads CASSMGLAGGREFF. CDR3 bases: TGTGCCAGTAGCATGGGACTAGCGGGGGGACGGGAGTTCTTC.

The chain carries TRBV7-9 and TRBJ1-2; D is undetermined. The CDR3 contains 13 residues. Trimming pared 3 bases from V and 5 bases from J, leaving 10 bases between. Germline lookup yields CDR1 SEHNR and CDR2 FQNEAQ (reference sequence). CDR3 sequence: CASSLRSYYGYTF. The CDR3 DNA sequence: TGTGCCAGCAGCTTGCGGTCCTATTATGGCTACACCTTC.

The CDR3 DNA reads TGCAGCGCTGGCGGGGATCTGGGCACTGGAAACACCATATATTTT. It specifies CSAGGDLGTGNTIYF. The chain joins TRBV29-1 to TRBJ1-3; no clear D gene. The V and J ends lost 7 bases and 2 bases respectively, with 18 bases between them. The CDR3 spans 15 residues. Germline V lookup: CDR1 SQVTM, CDR2 ANQGSEA.

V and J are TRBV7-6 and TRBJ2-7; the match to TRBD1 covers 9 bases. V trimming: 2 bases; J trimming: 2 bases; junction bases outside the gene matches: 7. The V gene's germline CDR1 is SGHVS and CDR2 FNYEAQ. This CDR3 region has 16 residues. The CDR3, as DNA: TGTGCCAGCAGCTTACAGGGACAGGGAGGCCCCTACGAGCAGTACTTC. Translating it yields CASSLQGQGGPYEQYF.

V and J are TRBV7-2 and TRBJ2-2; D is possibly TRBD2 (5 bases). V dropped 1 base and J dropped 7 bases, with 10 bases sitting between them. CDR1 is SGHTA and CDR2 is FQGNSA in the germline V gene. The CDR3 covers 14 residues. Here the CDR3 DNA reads TGTGCCAGCAGCTTAGGACCCGGGATCGGGGAGCTGTTTTTT. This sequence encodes CASSLGPGIGELFF.

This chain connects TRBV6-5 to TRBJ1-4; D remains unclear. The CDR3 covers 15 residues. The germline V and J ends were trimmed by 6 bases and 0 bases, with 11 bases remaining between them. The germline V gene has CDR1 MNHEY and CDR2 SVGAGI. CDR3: CASSPPGATNEKLFF. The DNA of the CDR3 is TGTGCCAGCAGCCCCCCCGGGGCAACTAATGAAAAACTGTTTTTT.

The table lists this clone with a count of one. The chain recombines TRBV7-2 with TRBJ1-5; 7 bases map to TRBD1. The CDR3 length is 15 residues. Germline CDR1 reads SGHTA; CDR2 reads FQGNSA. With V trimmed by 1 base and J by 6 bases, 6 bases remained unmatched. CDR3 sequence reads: CASSLGGGGSQPQHF. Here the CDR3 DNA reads TGTGCCAGCAGCTTAGGGGGAGGGGGCAGTCAGCCCCAGCATTTT.

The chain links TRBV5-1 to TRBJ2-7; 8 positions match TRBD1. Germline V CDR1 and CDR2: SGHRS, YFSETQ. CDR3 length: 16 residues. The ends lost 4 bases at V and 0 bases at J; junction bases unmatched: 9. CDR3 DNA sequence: TGCGCCAGCAGCCCCGGAGCAGGGGGCCCCTCCTACGAGCAGTACTTC. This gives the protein CASSPGAGGPSYEQYF.

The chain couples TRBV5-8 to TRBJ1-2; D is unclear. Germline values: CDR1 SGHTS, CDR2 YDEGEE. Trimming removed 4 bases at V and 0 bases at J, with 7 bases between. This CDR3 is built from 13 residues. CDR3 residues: CASSLRANYGYTF. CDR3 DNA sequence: TGTGCCAGCAGCCTCAGAGCTAACTATGGCTACACCTTC.

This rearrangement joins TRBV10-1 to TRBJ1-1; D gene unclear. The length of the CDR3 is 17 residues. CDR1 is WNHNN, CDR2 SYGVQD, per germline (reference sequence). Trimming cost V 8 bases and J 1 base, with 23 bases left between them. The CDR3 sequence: CASAPDGNQEKNTEAFF. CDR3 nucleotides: TGCGCCAGCGCACCGGACGGGAATCAAGAAAAGAACACTGAAGCTTTCTTT.